The TCR beta chain described here comes from a study of chemoradiotherapy in HPV16-positive cancers (dated 2022 in TCRdb). For context, the study as a whole: Using functional T-cell assays on cells from a couple of HPV16-positive patients, the researchers defined candidate HPV-specific T-cell clones and common TCR motifs. The study set out to ask whether T-cell immunity against the HPV oncoproteins E6 and E7 changes over the course of chemoradiotherapy and whether that immunity affects survival. The candidate HPV-specific TCRs and motifs were subsequently tracked in TCR repertoires obtained from some 80 patients with HPV-related cancers. Summary of the overall study and its limitations: The functional definition of HPV-specific T cells came from only a couple of HPV16-positive patients, and the survival association was reported for HPV16-positive patients. Expansion of candidate HPV-specific clones and E7-related TCR motifs was observed in the tumor microenvironment during treatment, whereas no such expansion was observed for non-HPV-specific T cells. In HPV16-positive patients, expansion of HPV-responsive T cells during chemoradiotherapy was found to be associated with improved recurrence-free survival.

The CDR3 numbers 14 residues from cysteine through phenylalanine. Only the CDR3 part of the read is kept: 42 bases, read in frame from the first base. Per the germline V gene, SGHTA is the CDR1 and FQGNSA is the CDR2. V drops 1 base and J drops 7 bases, leaving 11 bases in between. With regard to this clone: Its antigen is unknown. Base qualities are missing; no much larger clone stands one base away.

Repertoires were sampled repeatedly over the course of chemoradiotherapy so that clonal expansion in the tumor microenvironment could be followed. Receptor libraries were prepared by the immunoSEQ multiplex PCR assay. In TCRdb, the immuneACCESS table is reduced to in-frame sequences with V and J assigned. These tables do not hold every clone; where another copy was compared, an unresolved V gene accounts for under half, and the others remain unexplained. The sample includes 15,000 to 20,000 clones, with 77% observed a single time. 1.3% of the sample belongs to the ten largest clones. Sample acquisition took place from a patient who underwent chemoradiotherapy. This TCR was recovered from a human donor with HPV-associated anogenital cancer. Recombination connected TRBV7-2 to TRBJ1-5, with the D gene not clear enough to name. The sequence in DNA is TGTGCCAGCAGCTTAGGTGCGGGGAAGCAGCCCCAGCATTTT. Translated, this gives CASSLGAGKQPQHF. Extended through the reference TRBV7-2 and TRBJ1-5 proteins, this CDR3 yields the full variable domain: GAGVSQSPSNKVTEKGKDVELRCDPISGHTALYWYRQSLGQGLEFLIYFQGNSAPDKSGLPSDRFSAERTGGSVSTLTIQRTQQEDSAVYLCASSLGAGKQPQHFGDGTRLSIL.